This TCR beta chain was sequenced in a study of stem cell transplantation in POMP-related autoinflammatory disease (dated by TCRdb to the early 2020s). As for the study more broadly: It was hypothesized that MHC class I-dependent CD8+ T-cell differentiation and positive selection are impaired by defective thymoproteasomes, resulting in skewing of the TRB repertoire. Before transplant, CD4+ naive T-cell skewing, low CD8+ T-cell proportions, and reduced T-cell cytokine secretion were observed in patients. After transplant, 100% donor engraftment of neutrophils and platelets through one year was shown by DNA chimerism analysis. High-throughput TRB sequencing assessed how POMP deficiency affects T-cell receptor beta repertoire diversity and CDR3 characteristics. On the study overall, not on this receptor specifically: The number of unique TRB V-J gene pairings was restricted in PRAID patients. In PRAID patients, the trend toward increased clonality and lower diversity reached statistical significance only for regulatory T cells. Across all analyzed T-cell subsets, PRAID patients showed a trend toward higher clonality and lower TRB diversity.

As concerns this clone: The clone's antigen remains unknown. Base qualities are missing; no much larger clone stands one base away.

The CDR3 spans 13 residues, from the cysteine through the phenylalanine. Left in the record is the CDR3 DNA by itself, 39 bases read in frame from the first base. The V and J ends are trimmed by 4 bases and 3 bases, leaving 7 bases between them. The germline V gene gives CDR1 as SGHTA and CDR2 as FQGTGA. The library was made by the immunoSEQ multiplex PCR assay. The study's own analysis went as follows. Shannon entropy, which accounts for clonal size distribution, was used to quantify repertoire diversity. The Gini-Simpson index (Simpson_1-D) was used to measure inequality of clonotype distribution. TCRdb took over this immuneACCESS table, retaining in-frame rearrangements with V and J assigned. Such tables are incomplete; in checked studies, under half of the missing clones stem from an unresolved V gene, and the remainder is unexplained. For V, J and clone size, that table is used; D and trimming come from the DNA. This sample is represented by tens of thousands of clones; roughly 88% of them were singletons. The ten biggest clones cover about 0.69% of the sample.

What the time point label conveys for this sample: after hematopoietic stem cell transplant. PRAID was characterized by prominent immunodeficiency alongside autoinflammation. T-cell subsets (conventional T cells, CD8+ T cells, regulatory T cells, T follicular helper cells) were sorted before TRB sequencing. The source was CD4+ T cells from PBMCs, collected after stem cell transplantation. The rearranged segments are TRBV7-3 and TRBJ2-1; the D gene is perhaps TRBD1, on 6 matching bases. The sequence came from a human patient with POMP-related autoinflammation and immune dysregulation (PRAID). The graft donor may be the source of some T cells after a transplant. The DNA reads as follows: TGTGCCAGCAGCTCGGACAGCTACAATGAGCAGTTCTTC. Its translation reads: CASSSDSYNEQFF.